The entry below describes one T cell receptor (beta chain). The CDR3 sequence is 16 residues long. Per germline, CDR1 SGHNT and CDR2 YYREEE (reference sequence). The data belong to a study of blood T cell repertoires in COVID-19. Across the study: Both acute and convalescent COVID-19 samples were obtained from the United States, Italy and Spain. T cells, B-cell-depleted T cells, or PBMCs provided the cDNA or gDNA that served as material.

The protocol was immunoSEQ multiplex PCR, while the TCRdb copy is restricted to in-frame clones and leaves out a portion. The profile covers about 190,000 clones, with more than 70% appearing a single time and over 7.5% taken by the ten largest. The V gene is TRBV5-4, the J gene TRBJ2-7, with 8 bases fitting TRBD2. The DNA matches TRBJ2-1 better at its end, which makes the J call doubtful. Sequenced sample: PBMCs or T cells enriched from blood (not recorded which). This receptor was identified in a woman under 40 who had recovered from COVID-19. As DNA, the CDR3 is TGTGCCAGCAGCTTGGAGGGACTAGGTTCCTACAATGAGCAGTTCTTC. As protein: CASSLEGLGSYNEQFF.